The 27 T cell receptor beta chains in this list originate from one sample, sequenced in a study of post-analysis software for immune sequencing data. No antigen has been identified for these receptors. Study conclusions and caveats: Patients used a few TRBV segments, including TRBV5-6, TRBV5-1 and TRBV20-1, more often than controls.

Prepared libraries of TCR beta cDNA carried unique molecular identifiers. One entry per CDR3 protein, called by TCRdb with MiXCR from the PCR reads. The table includes roughly 800,000 distinct CDR3 sequences, 30% detected once. Sequences were obtained from blood. The receptor set was obtained from a girl between 10 and 17 years old with multiple sclerosis.

This clonotype was recorded a few times. V and J are TRBV7-2 and TRBJ2-5; perhaps TRBD2 as D (5 bases). The assigned J gene may be wrong: the sequence end matches TRBJ2-7 better. CDR1 and CDR2 (germline): SGHTA, FQGNSA. CDR3 size: 15 residues. In DNA form, the CDR3 reads TGTGCCAGCAGCTCCCCCGGGGTAGCGAGACACGAGCAGTACTTC. It encodes CASSSPGVARHEQYF.

V and J are TRBV5-6 and TRBJ2-7, with D possibly being TRBD2 (5 bases). The germline V gene has CDR1 SGHDT and CDR2 YYEEEE. V was pared by 0 bases and J by 7 bases, with 17 bases between. The CDR3 sequence is 15 residues long. In DNA form, the CDR3 reads TGTGCCAGCAGCTTGGGAGAGGGAGTGGGGAGTGAGCAGTACTTC. This codes for CASSLGEGVGSEQYF.

The chain uses TRBV6-1 and TRBJ1-5; D is unresolved. This CDR3 is 12 amino acids long. Per the germline V gene, CDR1 is MNHNS and CDR2 is SASEGT. V was pared by 10 bases and J by 9 bases, with 16 bases between. The CDR3 coding sequence is TGTGCCAACCCTTTGAGGTATCGGCCCCAGCATTTT. This sequence encodes CANPLRYRPQHF.

The CDR3 DNA is TGTGCCAGCAGTGAGAGACAGGGCGGCCGTGCTAACTATGGCTACACCTTC. It codes for CASSERQGGRANYGYTF. The chain is built from TRBV28 and TRBJ1-2; 7 bases match TRBD1. The CDR3 totals 17 residues. V dropped 5 bases and J dropped 0; count of bases not matched to a gene: 12. Per the germline V gene, CDR1 is MDHEN and CDR2 is SYDVKM.

The V and J genes are TRBV5-1 and TRBJ1-2; D ambiguous. Germline assignment: CDR1 SGHRS and CDR2 YFSETQ. The CDR3 is 14 residues long. V lost 1 base and J lost 3, with 10 bases in between. CDR3 residues: CASSLSGSYYGYTF. The CDR3 region has the DNA TGCGCCAGCAGCTTGTCTGGCAGCTACTATGGCTACACCTTC.

V is TRBV29-1 and J is TRBJ2-7; D not certain. The CDR3 runs 12 residues. Germline V lookup: CDR1 SQVTM, CDR2 ANQGSEA. The V gene lost 6 bases and the J gene lost 3 bases, with 12 bases spanning the gap. DNA for the CDR3: TGCAGCGTGCAGGCAGAGCGCTACGAGCAGTACTTC. This gives the protein CSVQAERYEQYF.

The DNA for the CDR3 is TGTGCCACCTCCCATGGGGGGGAGCTGTTTTTT. It yields the protein CATSHGGELFF. V is TRBV24-1 and J is TRBJ2-2, with D unclear. The V end was cut by 9 bases, the J end by 8 bases, with 9 bases between. The CDR3 totals 11 residues. The germline V gene encodes CDR1 KGHDR and CDR2 SFDVKD.

This clonotype has just a few counts. The chain employs TRBV20-1 and TRBJ1-4; no reliable D call. The CDR3 consists of 15 residues. The V end lost 5 bases, the J end lost 8 bases, and 21 bases lay between the germline ends. Germline-derived CDR1 and CDR2 are DFQATT and SNEGSKA (reference sequence). The CDR3 sequence is CSARPGQARREKLFF. The CDR3 DNA sequence: TGCAGTGCTCGCCCCGGGCAGGCCAGGAGGGAAAAACTGTTTTTT.

This chain joins TRBV7-2 and TRBJ2-7, with 11 bases fitting TRBD2. Germline CDR1 and CDR2: SGHTA and FQGNSA. This CDR3 is 16 amino acids long. V shed 5 bases, J shed 2 bases, and the junction held 8 bases outside the gene matches. CDR3 region: CASSVTSGSLTYEQYF. The CDR3 DNA is TGTGCCAGCAGCGTAACTAGCGGGAGCCTGACCTACGAGCAGTACTTC. Full variable domain (outside the CDR3, taken from reference TRBV7-2 and TRBJ2-7): GAGVSQSPSNKVTEKGKDVELRCDPISGHTALYWYRQSLGQGLEFLIYFQGNSAPDKSGLPSDRFSAERTGGSVSTLTIQRTQQEDSAVYLCASSVTSGSLTYEQYFGPGTRLTVT.

The chain employs TRBV7-2 and TRBJ2-3; the D gene is possibly TRBD2 (6 bases). V was pared by 4 bases and J by 10 bases, with 15 bases between. CDR1 is SGHTA and CDR2 is FQGNSA in the germline V gene. This CDR3 has 13 residues. The CDR3 protein is CASSSQFAGSQYF. For the CDR3, the DNA is TGTGCCAGCAGCTCCCAATTCGCGGGATCGCAGTATTTT. The full variable domain, completed using reference TRBV7-2 and TRBJ2-3, is GAGVSQSPSNKVTEKGKDVELRCDPISGHTALYWYRQSLGQGLEFLIYFQGNSAPDKSGLPSDRFSAERTGGSVSTLTIQRTQQEDSAVYLCASSSQFAGSQYFGPGTRLTVL.

This clonotype was seen a handful of times. The chain joins TRBV7-2 to TRBJ2-7; 7 bases are a match to TRBD1. V dropped 5 bases and J dropped 6; count of bases not matched to a gene: 7. This CDR3 spans 13 amino acids. CDR1 and CDR2 from the germline V gene are SGHTA and FQGNSA. CDR3 in amino acids: CASSRQGSGEQYF. The CDR3 coding sequence is TGTGCCAGCAGCAGACAGGGTTCGGGCGAGCAGTACTTC.

V is TRBV7-2 and J is TRBJ1-2; D is ambiguous. The CDR3 has 16 amino acids. Deletions cut 1 base from V and 4 bases from J, with 16 bases between. Germline V gene lookup returns CDR1 SGHTA and CDR2 FQGNSA. CDR3 nucleotides: TGTGCCAGCAGCTTAGTAAGTCCGGACCTTGGCTATGGCTACACCTTC. Amino acid sequence: CASSLVSPDLGYGYTF.

Worth noting for this clonotype: This may be a read error: a much more frequent sequence differs by one nucleotide. The chain carries TRBV10-3 and TRBJ2-7, with 8 bases aligning to TRBD2. There are 14 residues in the CDR3. Germline CDR1 ENHRY, CDR2 SYGVKD. The ends lost 7 bases at V and 7 bases at J; junction bases unmatched: 12. The CDR3 sequence: CAITRREAHNEQYF. The CDR3 DNA sequence: TGTGCCATCACGCGGCGGGAGGCCCACAATGAGCAGTACTTC.

This clonotype occurred once. The CDR3 loop is CASSFLLPSSYEQYF. Written as DNA, the CDR3 is TGTGCCAGCAGTTTTCTCCTTCCGAGCTCCTACGAGCAGTACTTC. This chain joins TRBV27 and TRBJ2-5, with D unresolved. The J call could be wrong; TRBJ2-7 is a better fit for the DNA end. CDR1 MNHEY and CDR2 SMNVEV come from the germline V gene (reference sequence). CDR3 length equals 15 residues.

The CDR3 DNA reads TGTGCCAGCAGTTTATCAGTGGGCAGCTACGAGCAGTACTTC. Residues: CASSLSVGSYEQYF. The J gene is TRBJ2-7, the V gene TRBV27; D gene ambiguous. V shed 0 bases and J shed 3 bases, with 9 bases lying between them. Per the germline V gene, CDR1 is MNHEY and CDR2 is SMNVEV (reference sequence). CDR3 size: 14 residues.

The genes are TRBV27 and TRBJ2-5; 9 positions match TRBD2. The CDR3 sequence is 16 residues long. V dropped 5 bases and J dropped 7; count of bases not matched to a gene: 14. CDR1 is MNHEY and CDR2 is SMNVEV in the germline V gene (reference sequence). CDR3 residues: CASSTTAREGPGTQYF. CDR3 coding DNA: TGTGCCAGCAGTACAACGGCGCGGGAGGGCCCAGGGACCCAGTACTTC.

This chain joins TRBV18 and TRBJ2-7; 8 nucleotides match TRBD1. The CDR3 covers 13 residues. CDR1 and CDR2 from the germline V gene are KGHSH and LQKENI. With 9 bases clipped from V and 0 bases from J, the junction kept 4 bases outside the gene matches. CDR3 DNA sequence: TGTGCCAGTCAAACAGGGGGCTCCTACGAGCAGTACTTC. This sequence encodes CASQTGGSYEQYF.

The J gene is TRBJ1-1, the V gene TRBV7-2; D gene unclear. Trimming shortened V by 5 bases and J by 0 bases, and 16 bases separated the two germline ends. CDR1 is SGHTA and CDR2 is FQGNSA in the germline V gene. The CDR3 is 16 amino acids. This CDR3 is CASSPRRASMNTEAFF. The CDR3 nucleotides read TGTGCCAGCAGCCCACGGAGGGCTTCTATGAACACTGAAGCTTTCTTT. The variable domain in full, completed from reference TRBV7-2 and TRBJ1-1, reads GAGVSQSPSNKVTEKGKDVELRCDPISGHTALYWYRQSLGQGLEFLIYFQGNSAPDKSGLPSDRFSAERTGGSVSTLTIQRTQQEDSAVYLCASSPRRASMNTEAFFGQGTRLTVV.

This clonotype has only a few counts. The rearrangement links TRBV4-3 to TRBJ1-2; D is uncertain. Germline lookup yields CDR1 LGHNA and CDR2 YSLEER. V was cut by 1 base and J by 6 bases, with 9 bases left in between. The CDR3 loop spans 13 amino acids. The CDR3 loop is CASSQGVNDGYTF. CDR3 DNA sequence: TGCGCCAGCAGCCAAGGGGTGAACGATGGCTACACCTTC.

In this sample, this clonotype turned up a few times. The gene calls are TRBV24-1 and TRBJ1-2; no clear D gene. The CDR3 is made up of 14 amino acids. V was shortened by 3 bases and J by 1 base, with 8 bases between the two germline ends. The germline CDR1 and CDR2 sequences are KGHDR and SFDVKD. In DNA form, the CDR3 reads TGTGCCACCAGTGATCCGGAACATAACTATGGCTACACCTTC. Its protein is CATSDPEHNYGYTF.

This clonotype was found a few times. The gene calls are TRBV7-2 and TRBJ2-5; 11 nucleotides match TRBD2. In germline, CDR1 is SGHTA, CDR2 FQGNSA. The V segment lost 1 base and the J segment 5 bases; nucleotides outside the gene matches: 9. The CDR3 runs 17 residues. The CDR3 here is CASSLGTSGSWGETQYF. CDR3 nucleotides: TGTGCCAGCAGCTTAGGGACTAGCGGGTCCTGGGGGGAGACCCAGTACTTC.

In DNA form, the CDR3 reads TGTGCCAGCAGCTTAATGTCAGTAACAGATACGCAGTATTTT. It translates to CASSLMSVTDTQYF. The genes are TRBV7-2 and TRBJ2-3; D not certain. Per germline, CDR1 SGHTA and CDR2 FQGNSA. V was clipped by 2 bases and J by 3 bases, with 9 bases between them. The CDR3 consists of 14 residues.

V and J are TRBV20-1 and TRBJ1-2, with D possibly being TRBD1 (6 bases). This CDR3 is 13 amino acids long. CDR1 DFQATT and CDR2 SNEGSKA come from the germline V gene (reference sequence). Trimming removed 3 bases at V and 8 bases at J, with 16 bases between. This chain's CDR3 is CSASLPGARGYTF. The DNA of the CDR3 is TGCAGTGCTAGCCTACCGGGGGCGAGGGGCTACACCTTC.

V and J are TRBV29-1 and TRBJ2-3; D is unresolved. Germline V gene lookup returns CDR1 SQVTM and CDR2 ANQGSEA. CDR3 length: 11 amino acids. The V gene lost 6 bases and the J gene lost 4 bases, with 8 bases spanning the gap. CDR3 sequence: CSVEPADTQYF. Here the CDR3 DNA reads TGCAGCGTGGAGCCCGCAGATACGCAGTATTTT.

The V call is TRBV28, the J call TRBJ2-1, with D unresolved. The CDR3 consists of 13 residues. Trimming cost V 4 bases and J 9 bases, with 13 bases left between them. Per the germline V gene, CDR1 is MDHEN and CDR2 is SYDVKM. The CDR3 reads CASSYGALGEQFF. The CDR3 bases are TGTGCCAGCAGTTACGGAGCTCTCGGTGAGCAGTTCTTC. Supplemented by reference TRBV28 and TRBJ2-1, the full variable domain reads DVKVTQSSRYLVKRTGEKVFLECVQDMDHENMFWYRQDPGLGLRLIYFSYDVKMKEKGDIPEGYSVSREKKERFSLILESASTNQTSMYLCASSYGALGEQFFGPGTRLTVL.

The V call is TRBV10-3, the J call TRBJ2-1; 9 nucleotides agree with TRBD2. CDR1 and CDR2 from the germline V gene are ENHRY and SYGVKD. The CDR3 consists of 16 residues. The V segment lost 3 bases and the J segment 4 bases; nucleotides outside the gene matches: 7. CDR3 nucleotides: TGTGCCATCAGTGAACCGCTAGCGGGACTGTACAATGAGCAGTTCTTC. Its translation is CAISEPLAGLYNEQFF.

This clonotype came up a few times. This chain links TRBV10-3 with TRBJ1-1; 7 bases match TRBD1. The trim removed 3 bases at V and 5 bases at J, leaving 6 bases unmatched. The CDR3 covers 14 residues. Germline lookup yields CDR1 ENHRY and CDR2 SYGVKD. The CDR3 region has the DNA TGTGCCATCAGTGAAGGGCAGGGGGAGACTGAAGCTTTCTTT. It codes for CAISEGQGETEAFF.